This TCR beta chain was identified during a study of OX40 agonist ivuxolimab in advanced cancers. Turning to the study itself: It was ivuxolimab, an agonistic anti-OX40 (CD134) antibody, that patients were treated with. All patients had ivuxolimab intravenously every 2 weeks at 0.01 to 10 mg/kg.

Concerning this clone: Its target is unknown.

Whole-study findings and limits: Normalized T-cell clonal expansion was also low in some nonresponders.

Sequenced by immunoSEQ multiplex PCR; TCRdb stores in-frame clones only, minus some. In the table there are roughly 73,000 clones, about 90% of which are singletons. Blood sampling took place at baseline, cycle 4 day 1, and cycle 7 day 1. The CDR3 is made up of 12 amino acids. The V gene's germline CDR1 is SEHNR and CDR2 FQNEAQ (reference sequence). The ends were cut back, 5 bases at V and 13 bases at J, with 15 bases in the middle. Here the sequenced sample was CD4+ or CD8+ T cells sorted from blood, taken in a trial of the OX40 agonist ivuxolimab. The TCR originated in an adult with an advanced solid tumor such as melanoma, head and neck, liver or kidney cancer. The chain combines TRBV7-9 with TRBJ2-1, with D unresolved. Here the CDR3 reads CASSPTGLEQFF. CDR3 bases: TGTGCCAGCAGCCCCACCGGCCTAGAACAGTTCTTC.